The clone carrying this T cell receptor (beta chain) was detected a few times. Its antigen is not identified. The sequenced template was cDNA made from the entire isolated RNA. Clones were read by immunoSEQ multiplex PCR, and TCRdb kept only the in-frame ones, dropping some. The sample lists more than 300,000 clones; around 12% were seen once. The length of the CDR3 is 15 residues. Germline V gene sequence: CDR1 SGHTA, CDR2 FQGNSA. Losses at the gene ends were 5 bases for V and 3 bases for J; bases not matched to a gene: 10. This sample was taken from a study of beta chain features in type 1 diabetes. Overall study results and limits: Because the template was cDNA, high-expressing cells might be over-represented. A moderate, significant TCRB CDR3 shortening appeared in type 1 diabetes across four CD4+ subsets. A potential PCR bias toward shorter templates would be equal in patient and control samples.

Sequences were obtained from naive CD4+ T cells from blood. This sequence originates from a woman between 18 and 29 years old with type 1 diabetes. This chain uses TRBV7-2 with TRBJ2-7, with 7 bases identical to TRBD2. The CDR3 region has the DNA TGTGCCAGCAGCCCACGTGCGGGAGTGATCTACGAGCAGTACTTC. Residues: CASSPRAGVIYEQYF.